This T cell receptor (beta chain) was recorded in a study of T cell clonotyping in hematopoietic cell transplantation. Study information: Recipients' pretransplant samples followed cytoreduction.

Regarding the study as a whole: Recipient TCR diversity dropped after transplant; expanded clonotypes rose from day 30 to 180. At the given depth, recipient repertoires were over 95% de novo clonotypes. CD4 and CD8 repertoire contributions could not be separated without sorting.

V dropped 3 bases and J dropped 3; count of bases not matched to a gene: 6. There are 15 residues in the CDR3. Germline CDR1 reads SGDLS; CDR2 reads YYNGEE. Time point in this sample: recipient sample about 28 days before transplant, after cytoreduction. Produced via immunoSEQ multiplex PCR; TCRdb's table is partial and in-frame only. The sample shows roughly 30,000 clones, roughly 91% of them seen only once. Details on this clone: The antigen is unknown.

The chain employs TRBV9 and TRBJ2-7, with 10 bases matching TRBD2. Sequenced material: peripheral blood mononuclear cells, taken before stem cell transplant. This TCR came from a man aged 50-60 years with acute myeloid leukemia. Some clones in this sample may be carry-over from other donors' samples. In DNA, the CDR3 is TGTGCCAGCAGCGCCTCCGGGACTAGCGTCTACGAGCAGTACTTC. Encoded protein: CASSASGTSVYEQYF.